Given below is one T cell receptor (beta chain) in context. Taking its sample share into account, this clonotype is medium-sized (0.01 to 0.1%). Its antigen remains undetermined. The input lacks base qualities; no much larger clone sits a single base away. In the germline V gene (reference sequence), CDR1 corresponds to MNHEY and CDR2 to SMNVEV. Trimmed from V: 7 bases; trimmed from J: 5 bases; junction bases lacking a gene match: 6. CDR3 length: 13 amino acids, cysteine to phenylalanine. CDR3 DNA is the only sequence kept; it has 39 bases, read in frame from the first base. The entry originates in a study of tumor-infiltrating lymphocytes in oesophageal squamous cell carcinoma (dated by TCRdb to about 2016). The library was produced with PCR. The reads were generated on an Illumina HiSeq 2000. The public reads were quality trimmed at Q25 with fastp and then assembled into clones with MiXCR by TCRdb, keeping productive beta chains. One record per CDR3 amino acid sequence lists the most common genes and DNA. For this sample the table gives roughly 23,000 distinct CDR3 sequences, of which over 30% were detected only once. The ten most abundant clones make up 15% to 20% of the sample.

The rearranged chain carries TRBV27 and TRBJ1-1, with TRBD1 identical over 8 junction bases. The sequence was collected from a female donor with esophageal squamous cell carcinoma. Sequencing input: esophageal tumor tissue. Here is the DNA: TGTGCCAGCAAGGACAGGGCGAGGACTGAAGCTTTCTTT. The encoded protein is CASKDRARTEAFF.